A single sample gave rise to the 20 T cell receptor beta chains below, sequenced in a study of lung T cells in sarcoidosis with Löfgren's syndrome. TCRdb redid the calling of the reads with MiXCR, one entry per CDR3 protein. The repertoire includes 58,000 or so distinct CDR3 sequences, about 20% of them detected once, and approximately 2.4% sits in the top ten. Sequenced input: CD4+ T cells from PBMCs. The source of these receptors is a human donor with sarcoidosis (Löfgren's syndrome or another form), or a control subject (not recorded which).

There are many counts of this clonotype. CDR3 in amino acids: CASSERGRVREKLFF. As DNA, the CDR3 is TGTGCCAGCAGTGAACGGGGCAGGGTTCGTGAAAAACTGTTTTTT. The rearrangement links TRBV25-1 to TRBJ1-4; TRBD1 might be the D (5 bases). Germline V gene sequence: CDR1 MGHDK, CDR2 SYGVNS. V shed 2 bases and J shed 7 bases, with 14 bases lying between them. The CDR3 extends over 15 amino acids.

This clonotype was detected many times. The V and J genes are TRBV2 and TRBJ1-1; D is unresolved. The CDR3 is 11 residues long. Trimming took 5 bases from V and 3 from J, leaving 4 bases between them. The germline V gene has CDR1 SNHLY and CDR2 FYNNEI. The CDR3 loop is CASSLHTEAFF. The CDR3 nucleotides read TGTGCCAGCAGTCTTCACACTGAAGCTTTCTTT.

The sample holds many counts of this clonotype. One end of the junction is discordant with germline, which a read error may explain. J is TRBJ2-3 and V is TRBV6-1; D is possibly TRBD1 (5 bases). This CDR3 is 14 amino acids long. Germline V lookup: CDR1 MNHNS, CDR2 SASEGT. The DNA of the CDR3 is TGTGCCAGCAGGGGCGCTGACAGCACAAATACGCAGTATTTT. Its translation: CASRGADSTNTQYF.

Concerning this clonotype itself: This may stem from a read error, because a much larger clone lies one nucleotide away. This rearrangement joins TRBV12-3 or TRBV12-4 to TRBJ1-5, with TRBD1 as a possible D gene (6 bases). V lost 5 bases to trimming and J lost 6 bases, with 14 bases between them. This CDR3 comprises 14 residues. DNA of the CDR3: TGTGCCAGCAGTCTCTCAGGGGAGGCTCAGCCCCAGCATTTT. Translating gives CASSLSGEAQPQHF.

This clonotype was seen repeatedly, ten times or more. The J gene is TRBJ2-1, the V gene TRBV20-1; no reliable D call. Trimming cost V 5 bases and J 7 bases, with 9 bases left between them. The germline CDR1 and CDR2 sequences are DFQATT and SNEGSKA (reference sequence). This CDR3 has 11 amino acids. The CDR3 DNA reads as TGCAGTGCTCCCCAGTTAAATGAGCAGTTCTTC. Protein product: CSAPQLNEQFF.

This clonotype was detected many times. This chain connects TRBV6-1 to TRBJ2-7, with D tentatively TRBD1 (7 bases). CDR3 length equals 13 residues. Germline values: CDR1 MNHNS, CDR2 SASEGT. Trimming took 6 bases from V and 2 from J, leaving 11 bases between them. The CDR3 coding sequence is TGTGCCAGCAGGGGGGGACAGCCCTACGAGCAGTACTTC. Protein: CASRGGQPYEQYF.

This clonotype was seen a handful of times. A read error is possible here, since a much larger clone lies one base away. CDR3 in amino acids: CAGSYWGRGYQETQYF. The CDR3 DNA reads TGTGCCGGCAGTTACTGGGGCAGGGGGTACCAAGAGACCCAGTACTTC. The rearrangement uses TRBV6-6 and TRBJ2-5; 7 bases are a match to TRBD1. CDR1 is MNHNY and CDR2 is SVGAGI in the germline V gene (reference sequence). The CDR3 is 16 residues long.

This clonotype was recorded at least ten times. The chain uses TRBV6-6 and TRBJ2-2, with D perhaps TRBD1 (6 bases). Trimming stripped 2 bases from V and 2 bases from J, with 12 bases between. The CDR3 totals 16 residues. Looked up from germline, CDR1 is MNHNY and CDR2 is SVGAGI (reference sequence). For the CDR3, the DNA is TGTGCCAGCAGTTACCCCCTCGGGACAAACACCGGGGAGCTGTTTTTT. Translation: CASSYPLGTNTGELFF.

With respect to this clonotype: A much larger clone is a single base away; this may be a read error. The chain joins TRBV15 to TRBJ2-4, with 10 bases aligning to TRBD1. The germline gives CDR1 LNHNV, CDR2 YYDKDF (reference sequence). V lost 2 bases, J lost 8 bases, and 6 bases stayed unmatched. The CDR3 has 15 residues. Here the CDR3 DNA reads TGTGCCACCAGCAGAACCAGGACAGGGGGGTACATTCAGTACTTC. The encoded protein is CATSRTRTGGYIQYF.

This clonotype showed up many times. J is TRBJ2-7 and V is TRBV18; 10 bases fit TRBD1. V was pared by 6 bases and J by 2 bases, with 4 bases of the junction left unmatched. Per the germline V gene, CDR1 is KGHSH and CDR2 is LQKENI. There are 14 residues in the CDR3. In DNA form, the CDR3 reads TGTGCCAGCTCTCCCGGGACAGGGGCCTACGAGCAGTACTTC. This translates into CASSPGTGAYEQYF.

The V call is TRBV29-1, the J call TRBJ2-3; 7 nucleotides align to TRBD1. Unmatched junction bases numbered 10, after V lost 7 bases and J lost 0 bases. CDR3 length: 15 residues. Germline CDR1 reads SQVTM; CDR2 reads ANQGSEA. The CDR3 protein is CSEQGTLTSTDTQYF. The CDR3 coding sequence is TGCAGCGAACAGGGGACCCTAACTAGCACAGATACGCAGTATTTT.

The chain recombines TRBV3-1 with TRBJ2-3; D is undetermined. The CDR3 is made up of 14 amino acids. V was trimmed by 0 bases and J by 0 bases, leaving 4 bases between them. The germline V gene encodes CDR1 LGHDT and CDR2 YNNKEL (reference sequence). The DNA for the CDR3 is TGTGCCAGCAGCCAAGAAGGGAGCACAGATACGCAGTATTTT. It codes for CASSQEGSTDTQYF.

This clonotype was found many times. The V gene is TRBV6-1, the J gene TRBJ1-2; TRBD1 aligns across 7 bases. V shed 5 bases and J 4 bases; nucleotides not matched to a gene: 10. Germline lookup yields CDR1 MNHNS and CDR2 SASEGT. This CDR3 contains 15 residues. Here the CDR3 reads CASSNTQGRTYGYTF. Written as DNA, the CDR3 is TGTGCCAGCAGTAACACACAGGGGAGGACCTATGGCTACACCTTC.

This chain joins TRBV7-9 and TRBJ2-4, with D unclear. The CDR3 is 13 residues long. The germline V gene encodes CDR1 SEHNR and CDR2 FQNEAQ (reference sequence). The V and J ends lost 6 bases and 9 bases respectively, with 15 bases between them. CDR3: CASRSSGPSIQYF. Here the CDR3 DNA reads TGTGCCAGCAGAAGTTCAGGCCCAAGCATTCAGTACTTC.

This clonotype was observed many times. This rearrangement joins TRBV7-2 to TRBJ2-2; no clear D gene. V lost 5 bases and J lost 0, with 10 bases in between. This CDR3 comprises 15 residues. CDR1 is SGHTA, CDR2 FQGNSA, per germline. CDR3 sequence (DNA): TGTGCCAGCAGCCCGGCACGTGCGAACACCGGGGAGCTGTTTTTT. Protein: CASSPARANTGELFF.

This clonotype was recorded many times. The genes are TRBV28 and TRBJ1-4; D is undetermined. V lost 7 bases to trimming and J lost 5 bases, with 17 bases between them. Germline-derived CDR1 and CDR2 are MDHEN and SYDVKM. CDR3 length: 15 residues. In nucleotides, the CDR3 is TGTGCCAGCACCCCGAGGACTGTCCAAAATGAAAAACTGTTTTTT. It codes for CASTPRTVQNEKLFF.

As regards this clonotype: An end of the junction does not agree with germline; a read error may underlie this. The V call is TRBV6-2 or TRBV6-3, the J call TRBJ2-1; perhaps TRBD2 as D (6 bases). This CDR3 is 10 amino acids long. Germline CDR1 reads MNHEY; CDR2 reads SVGEGT. CDR3 protein: CASAGSEQSF. CDR3 bases: TGTGCCAGCGCGGGGAGTGAGCAGTCCTTC.

This clonotype was counted only a few times. The rearrangement uses TRBV19 and TRBJ1-4; no clear D. Trimming took 5 bases from V and 0 from J, leaving 10 bases between them. Looked up from germline, CDR1 is LNHDA and CDR2 is SQIVND (reference sequence). This CDR3 is built from 15 residues. The CDR3: CASSRNPATNEKLFF. The CDR3 DNA sequence: TGTGCCAGTAGTCGGAACCCCGCAACTAATGAAAAACTGTTTTTT.

The J gene is TRBJ2-5, the V gene TRBV29-1, with D perhaps matching TRBD1 (6 bases). Per the germline V gene, CDR1 is SQVTM and CDR2 is ANQGSEA. Trimming cost V 6 bases and J 7 bases, with 18 bases left between them. This CDR3 comprises 13 residues. Here the CDR3 reads CSVYRLGARTQYF. Written as DNA, the CDR3 is TGCAGCGTCTACAGACTGGGGGCACGGACCCAGTACTTC.

This clonotype came up many times. The J gene is TRBJ1-2, the V gene TRBV6-6; possibly TRBD1 for D (5 bases). CDR1 and CDR2 (germline): MNHNY, SVGAGI (reference sequence). The CDR3 spans 16 residues. Between the trimmed V and J ends, which lost 2 bases and 3 bases, there was a span of 16 bases. This chain's CDR3 is CASSYPTGGGYYGYTF. Here the CDR3 DNA reads TGTGCCAGCAGTTACCCTACTGGGGGGGGATACTATGGCTACACCTTC.